The TCR beta chain under discussion was sequenced for a study of blood T cell repertoires in COVID-19. This clone was seen repeatedly, ten times or more. The CDR3 runs to 19 residues. The ends lost 0 bases at V and 7 bases at J; junction bases unmatched: 15. CDR1 and CDR2 from the germline V gene are ENHRY and SYGVKD. The assay was immunoSEQ multiplex PCR, and TCRdb's table has in-frame clones only and misses some. The repertoire includes roughly 430,000 clones, about 88% of them detected once, and 1.2% to 1.5% sits in the top ten. Sequenced material: PBMCs or T cells enriched from blood (not recorded which). The source of this sequence is a woman aged 18-29 years who had been exposed to COVID-19. This chain joins TRBV10-3 and TRBJ2-1; the match to TRBD2 covers 10 bases. CDR3 protein: CAISESLVPGTSERNEQFF. CDR3 DNA: TGTGCCATCAGTGAGTCCCTGGTACCCGGGACTAGCGAGAGGAATGAGCAGTTCTTC.